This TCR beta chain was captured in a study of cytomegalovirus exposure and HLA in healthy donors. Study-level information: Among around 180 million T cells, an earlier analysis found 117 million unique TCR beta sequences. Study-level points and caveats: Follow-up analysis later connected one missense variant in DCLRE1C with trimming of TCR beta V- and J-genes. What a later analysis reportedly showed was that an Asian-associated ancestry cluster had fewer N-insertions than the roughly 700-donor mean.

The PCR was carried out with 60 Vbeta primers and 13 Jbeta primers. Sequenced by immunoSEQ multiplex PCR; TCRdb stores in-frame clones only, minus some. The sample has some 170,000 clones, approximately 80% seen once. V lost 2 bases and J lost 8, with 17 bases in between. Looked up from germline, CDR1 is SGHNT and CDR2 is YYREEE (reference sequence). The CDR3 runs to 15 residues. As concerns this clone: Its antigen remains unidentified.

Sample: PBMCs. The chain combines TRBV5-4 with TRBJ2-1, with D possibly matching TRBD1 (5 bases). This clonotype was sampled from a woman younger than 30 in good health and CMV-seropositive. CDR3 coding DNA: TGTGCCAGCAGCTTTGAAGCAGGGATCAACGATGAGCAGTTCTTC. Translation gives CASSFEAGINDEQFF.